This TCR beta chain came from a study of T cell responses to AZD1222 COVID-19 vaccine. The study, taken as a whole, reports: Nearly half of unique spike-specific TCRs reportedly avoided B.1.351 and B.1.1.7 mutated regions. There were vaccine-associated CD4 TCRs across spike, dominant at 160-218 and 743-854. Scientists sampled the repertoires only once the peak T cell response had passed.

As to this clone: The antigen remains unidentified.

TCRdb's copy holds only in-frame clones and misses some; the assay was immunoSEQ multiplex PCR. The data show over 85,000 clones, approximately 90% seen once. This CDR3 is 14 amino acids long. Germline CDR1 is LNHDA and CDR2 is SQIVND (reference sequence). V lost 7 bases, J lost 8 bases, and 7 bases stayed unmatched. Sequences were derived from peripheral blood, sampled 28 days after the second AZD1222 dose. The TCR originated in an adult who received the AZD1222 COVID-19 vaccine. The rearrangement joins TRBV19 to TRBJ1-6, with 8 bases aligning to TRBD1. CDR3 amino acids: CASKDRGGDSPLHF. The CDR3 nucleotides are TGTGCCAGTAAAGACAGGGGAGGGGATTCACCCCTCCACTTT.